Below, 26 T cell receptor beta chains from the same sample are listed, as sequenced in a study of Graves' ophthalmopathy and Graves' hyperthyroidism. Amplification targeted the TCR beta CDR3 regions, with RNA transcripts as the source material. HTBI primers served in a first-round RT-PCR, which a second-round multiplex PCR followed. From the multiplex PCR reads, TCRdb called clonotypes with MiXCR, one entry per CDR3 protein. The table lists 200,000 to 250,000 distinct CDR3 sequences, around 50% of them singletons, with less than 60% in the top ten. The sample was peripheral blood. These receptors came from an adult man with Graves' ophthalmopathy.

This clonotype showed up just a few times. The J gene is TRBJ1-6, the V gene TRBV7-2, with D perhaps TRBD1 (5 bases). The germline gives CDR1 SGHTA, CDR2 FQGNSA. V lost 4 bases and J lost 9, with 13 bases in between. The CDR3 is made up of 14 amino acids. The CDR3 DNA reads TGTGCCAGCAGCTGGGGGACTTTGGGTTCACCCCTCCACTTT. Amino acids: CASSWGTLGSPLHF.

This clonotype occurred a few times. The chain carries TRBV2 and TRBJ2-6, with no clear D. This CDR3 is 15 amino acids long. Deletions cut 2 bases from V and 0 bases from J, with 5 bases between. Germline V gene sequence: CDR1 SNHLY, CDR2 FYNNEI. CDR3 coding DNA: TGTGCCAGCAGTGAAATATACTCTGGGGCCAACGTCCTGACTTTC. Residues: CASSEIYSGANVLTF.

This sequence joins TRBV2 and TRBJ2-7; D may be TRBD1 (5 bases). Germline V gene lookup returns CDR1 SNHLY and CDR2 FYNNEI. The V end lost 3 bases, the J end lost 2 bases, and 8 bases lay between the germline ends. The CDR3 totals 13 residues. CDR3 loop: CASSEQGTYEQYF. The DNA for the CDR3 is TGTGCCAGCAGTGAGCAGGGAACCTACGAGCAGTACTTC.

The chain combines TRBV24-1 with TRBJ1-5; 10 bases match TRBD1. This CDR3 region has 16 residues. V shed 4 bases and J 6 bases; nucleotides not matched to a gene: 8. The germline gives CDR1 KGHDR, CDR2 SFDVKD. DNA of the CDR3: TGTGCCACCAGTGACCGGGACAGGGGAGGGGGTCAGCCCCAGCATTTT. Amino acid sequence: CATSDRDRGGGQPQHF.

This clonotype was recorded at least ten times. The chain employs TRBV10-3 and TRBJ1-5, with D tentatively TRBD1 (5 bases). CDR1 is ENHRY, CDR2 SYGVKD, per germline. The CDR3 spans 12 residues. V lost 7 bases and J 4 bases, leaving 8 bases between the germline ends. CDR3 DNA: TGTGCCATCAAGGGACTTAATCAGCCCCAGCATTTT. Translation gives CAIKGLNQPQHF.

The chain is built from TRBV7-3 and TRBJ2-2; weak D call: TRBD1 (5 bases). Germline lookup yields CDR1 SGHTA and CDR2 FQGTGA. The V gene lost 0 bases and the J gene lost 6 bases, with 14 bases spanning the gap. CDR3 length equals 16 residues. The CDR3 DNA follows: TGTGCCAGCAGCTTAACGTCTAGGGGTAGGGCCGGGGAGCTGTTTTTT. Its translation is CASSLTSRGRAGELFF.

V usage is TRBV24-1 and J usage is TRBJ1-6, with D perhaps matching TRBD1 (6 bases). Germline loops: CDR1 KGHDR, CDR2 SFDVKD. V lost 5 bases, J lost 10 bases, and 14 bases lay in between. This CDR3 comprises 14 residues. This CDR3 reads CATSGGDKGSPLHF. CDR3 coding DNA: TGTGCCACCAGTGGCGGGGACAAAGGGTCACCCCTCCACTTT.

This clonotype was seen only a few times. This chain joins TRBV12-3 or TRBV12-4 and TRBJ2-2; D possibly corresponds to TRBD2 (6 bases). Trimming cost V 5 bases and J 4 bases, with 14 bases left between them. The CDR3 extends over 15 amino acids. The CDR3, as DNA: TGTGCCAGCAGTGGACTACGGGGAAGCACCGGGGAGCTGTTTTTT. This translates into CASSGLRGSTGELFF.

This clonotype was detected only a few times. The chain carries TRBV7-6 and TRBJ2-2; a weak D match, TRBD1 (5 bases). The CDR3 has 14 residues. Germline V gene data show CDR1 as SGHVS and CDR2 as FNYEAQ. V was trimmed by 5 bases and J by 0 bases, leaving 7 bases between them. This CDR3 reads CASSPDTNTGELFF. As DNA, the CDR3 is TGTGCCAGCAGCCCGGACACGAACACCGGGGAGCTGTTTTTT.

CDR3 bases: TGTGCCAGCAGTTTCGGGCTGGGCCAAGAGACCCAGTACTTC. It codes for CASSFGLGQETQYF. The rearrangement uses TRBV12-3 or TRBV12-4 and TRBJ2-5; D is unclear. The length of the CDR3 is 14 residues. V was shortened by 3 bases and J by 1 base, with 9 bases between the two germline ends.

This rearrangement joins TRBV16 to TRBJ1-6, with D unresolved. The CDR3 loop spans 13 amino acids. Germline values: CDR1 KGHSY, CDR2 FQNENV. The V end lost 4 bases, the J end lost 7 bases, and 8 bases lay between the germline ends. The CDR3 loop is CASSRHGNSPLHF. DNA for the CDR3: TGTGCCAGCAGCCGGCACGGGAATTCACCCCTCCACTTT.

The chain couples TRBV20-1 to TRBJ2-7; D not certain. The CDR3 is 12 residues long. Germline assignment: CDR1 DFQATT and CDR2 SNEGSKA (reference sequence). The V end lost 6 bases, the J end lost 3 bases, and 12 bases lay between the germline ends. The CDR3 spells CSAEQGFYEQYF. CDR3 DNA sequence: TGCAGTGCCGAGCAAGGATTCTACGAGCAGTACTTC.

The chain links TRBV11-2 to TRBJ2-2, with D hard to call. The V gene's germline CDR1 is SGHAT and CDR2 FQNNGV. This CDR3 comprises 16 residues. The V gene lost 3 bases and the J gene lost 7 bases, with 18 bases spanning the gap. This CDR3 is CASSFSGGAVGGELFF. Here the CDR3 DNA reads TGTGCCAGCAGCTTCTCAGGCGGTGCGGTGGGCGGGGAGCTGTTTTTT.

The CDR3 nucleotides are TGTGCCAGCACGTGGGGGACCAACACCGGGGAGCTGTTTTTT. This translates into CASTWGTNTGELFF. The chain carries TRBV2 and TRBJ2-2, with D perhaps matching TRBD1 or TRBD2 (5 bases each). Trimming left V 7 bases short and J 2 bases short, with 11 bases between. Germline CDR1 reads SNHLY; CDR2 reads FYNNEI. This CDR3 contains 14 residues. The full variable domain, with the rest looked up from reference TRBV2 and TRBJ2-2, is EPEVTQTPSHQVTQMGQEVILRCVPISNHLYFYWYRQILGQKVEFLVSFYNNEISEKSEIFDDQFSVERPDGSNFTLKIRSTKLEDSAMYFCASTWGTNTGELFFGEGSRLTVL.

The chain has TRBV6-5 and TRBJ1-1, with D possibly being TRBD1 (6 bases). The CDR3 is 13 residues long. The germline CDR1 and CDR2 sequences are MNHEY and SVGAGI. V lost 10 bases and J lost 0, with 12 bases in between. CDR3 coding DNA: TGTGCCACTCGGGACACCTTGAACACTGAAGCTTTCTTT. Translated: CATRDTLNTEAFF.

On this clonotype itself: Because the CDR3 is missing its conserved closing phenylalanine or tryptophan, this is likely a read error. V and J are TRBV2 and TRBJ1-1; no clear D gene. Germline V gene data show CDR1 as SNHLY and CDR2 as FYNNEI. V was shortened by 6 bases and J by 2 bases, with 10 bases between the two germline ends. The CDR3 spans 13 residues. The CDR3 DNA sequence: TGTGCCAGCAGAGTTACACATAACACTGAAGCTTTCCTT. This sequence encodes CASRVTHNTEAFL.

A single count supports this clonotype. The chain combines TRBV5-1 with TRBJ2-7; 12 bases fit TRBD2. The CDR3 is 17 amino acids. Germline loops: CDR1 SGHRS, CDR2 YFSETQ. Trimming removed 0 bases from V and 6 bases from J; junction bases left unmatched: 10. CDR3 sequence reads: CASSLAVASGGAGEQYF. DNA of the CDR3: TGCGCCAGCAGCTTGGCCGTAGCTAGCGGGGGGGCCGGCGAGCAGTACTTC.

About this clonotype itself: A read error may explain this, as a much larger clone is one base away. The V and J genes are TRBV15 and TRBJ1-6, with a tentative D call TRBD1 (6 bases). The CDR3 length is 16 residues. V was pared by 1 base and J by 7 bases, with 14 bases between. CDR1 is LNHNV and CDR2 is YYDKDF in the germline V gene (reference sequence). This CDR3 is CATSRAGDRRNSPLHF. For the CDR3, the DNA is TGTGCCACCAGCAGAGCGGGCGACAGGAGAAATTCACCCCTCCACTTT.

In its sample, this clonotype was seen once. The CDR3 protein is CASSLVTGGTYEQYF. In DNA, the CDR3 is TGTGCCAGCAGCTTGGTGACGGGAGGCACCTACGAGCAGTACTTC. The V and J genes are TRBV5-6 and TRBJ2-7; TRBD2 matches 7 bases. Germline values: CDR1 SGHDT, CDR2 YYEEEE. V shed 0 bases, J shed 2 bases, and the junction held 5 bases outside the gene matches. The CDR3 has 15 residues.

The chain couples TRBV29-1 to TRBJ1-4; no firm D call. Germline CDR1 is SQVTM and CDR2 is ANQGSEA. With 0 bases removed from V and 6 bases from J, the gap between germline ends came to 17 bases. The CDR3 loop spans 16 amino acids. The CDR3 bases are TGCAGCGTTGAAGATCTGGGCGGCCTAGGAGATGAAAAACTGTTTTTT. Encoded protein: CSVEDLGGLGDEKLFF. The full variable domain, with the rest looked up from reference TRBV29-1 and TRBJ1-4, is SAVISQKPSRDICQRGTSLTIQCQVDSQVTMMFWYRQQPGQSLTLIATANQGSEATYESGFVIDKFPISRPNLTFSTLTVSNMSPEDSSIYLCSVEDLGGLGDEKLFFGSGTQLSVL.

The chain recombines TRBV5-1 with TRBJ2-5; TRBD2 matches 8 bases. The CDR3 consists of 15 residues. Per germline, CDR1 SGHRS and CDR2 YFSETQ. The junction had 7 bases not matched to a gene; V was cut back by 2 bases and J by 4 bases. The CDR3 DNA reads TGCGCCAGCAGCTTAGCGGGAGACCGTGGAGAGACCCAGTACTTC. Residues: CASSLAGDRGETQYF.

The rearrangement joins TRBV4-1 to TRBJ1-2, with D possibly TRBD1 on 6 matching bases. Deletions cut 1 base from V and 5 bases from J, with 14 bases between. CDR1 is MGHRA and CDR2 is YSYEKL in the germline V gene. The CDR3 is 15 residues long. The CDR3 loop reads CASSQAARGGYGYTF. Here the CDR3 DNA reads TGCGCCAGCAGCCAAGCGGCCAGGGGTGGATATGGCTACACCTTC.

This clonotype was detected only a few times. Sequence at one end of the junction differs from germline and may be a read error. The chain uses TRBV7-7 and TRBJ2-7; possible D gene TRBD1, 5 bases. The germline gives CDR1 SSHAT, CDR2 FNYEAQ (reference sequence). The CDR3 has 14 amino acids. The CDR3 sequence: CASSLTLGDLEQYF. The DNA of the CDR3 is TGTGCTAGCAGCTTAACCCTAGGGGATCTCGAGCAGTACTTC.

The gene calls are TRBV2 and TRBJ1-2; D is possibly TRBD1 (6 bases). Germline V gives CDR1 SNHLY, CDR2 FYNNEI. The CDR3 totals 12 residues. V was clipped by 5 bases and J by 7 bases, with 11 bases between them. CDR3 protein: CASSPGAVGYTF. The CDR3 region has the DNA TGTGCCAGCAGTCCAGGGGCGGTTGGCTACACCTTC.

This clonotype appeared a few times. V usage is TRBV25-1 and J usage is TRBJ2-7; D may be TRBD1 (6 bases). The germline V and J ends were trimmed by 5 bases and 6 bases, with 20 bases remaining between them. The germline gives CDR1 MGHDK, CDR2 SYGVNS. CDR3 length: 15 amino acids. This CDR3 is CASSRKGVGGGEQYF. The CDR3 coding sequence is TGTGCCAGCAGTAGAAAGGGGGTAGGAGGCGGCGAGCAGTACTTC.

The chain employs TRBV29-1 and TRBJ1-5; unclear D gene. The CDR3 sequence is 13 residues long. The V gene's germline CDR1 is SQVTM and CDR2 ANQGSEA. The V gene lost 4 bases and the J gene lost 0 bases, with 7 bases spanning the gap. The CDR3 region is CSVGENSNQPQHF. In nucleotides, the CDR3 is TGCAGCGTTGGGGAGAATAGCAATCAGCCCCAGCATTTT.